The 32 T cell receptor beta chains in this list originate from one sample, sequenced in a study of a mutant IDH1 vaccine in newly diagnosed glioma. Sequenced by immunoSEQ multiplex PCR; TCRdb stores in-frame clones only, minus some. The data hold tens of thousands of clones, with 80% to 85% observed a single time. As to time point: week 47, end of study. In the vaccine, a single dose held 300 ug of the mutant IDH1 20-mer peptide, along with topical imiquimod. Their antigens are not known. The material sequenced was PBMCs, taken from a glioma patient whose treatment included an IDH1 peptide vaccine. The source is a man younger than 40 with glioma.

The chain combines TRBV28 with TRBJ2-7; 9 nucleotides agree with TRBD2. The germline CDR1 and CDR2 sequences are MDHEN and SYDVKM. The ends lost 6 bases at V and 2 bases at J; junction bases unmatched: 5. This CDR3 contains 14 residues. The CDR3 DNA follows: TGTGCCAGCAGACCTAGCGGGGTTACCTACGAGCAGTACTTC. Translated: CASRPSGVTYEQYF.

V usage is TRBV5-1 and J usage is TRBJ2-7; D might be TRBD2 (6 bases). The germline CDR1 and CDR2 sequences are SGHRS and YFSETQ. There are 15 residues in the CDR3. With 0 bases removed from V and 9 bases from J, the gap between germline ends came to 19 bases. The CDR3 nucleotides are TGCGCCAGCAGCTTGGAGGGGCGGGGATGGCGGGGGCAGTACTTC. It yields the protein CASSLEGRGWRGQYF.

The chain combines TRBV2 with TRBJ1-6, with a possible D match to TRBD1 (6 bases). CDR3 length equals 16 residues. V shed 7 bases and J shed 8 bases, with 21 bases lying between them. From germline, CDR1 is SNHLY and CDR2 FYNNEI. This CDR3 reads CASTERGGADHSPLHF. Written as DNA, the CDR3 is TGTGCCAGCACCGAGCGTGGGGGCGCGGACCATTCACCCCTCCACTTT.

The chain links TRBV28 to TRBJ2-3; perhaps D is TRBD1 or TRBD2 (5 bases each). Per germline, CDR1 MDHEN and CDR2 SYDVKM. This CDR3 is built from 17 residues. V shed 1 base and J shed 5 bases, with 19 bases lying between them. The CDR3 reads CASSLYFLRGSKDTQYF. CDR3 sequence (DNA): TGTGCCAGCAGTTTATATTTTTTGAGGGGAAGTAAAGATACGCAGTATTTT.

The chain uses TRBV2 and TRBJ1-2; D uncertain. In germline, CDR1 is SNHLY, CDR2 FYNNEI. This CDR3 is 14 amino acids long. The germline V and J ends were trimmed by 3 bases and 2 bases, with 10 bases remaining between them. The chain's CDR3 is CASSENSLNYGYTF. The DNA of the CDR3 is TGTGCCAGCAGTGAGAACAGCTTAAACTATGGCTACACCTTC.

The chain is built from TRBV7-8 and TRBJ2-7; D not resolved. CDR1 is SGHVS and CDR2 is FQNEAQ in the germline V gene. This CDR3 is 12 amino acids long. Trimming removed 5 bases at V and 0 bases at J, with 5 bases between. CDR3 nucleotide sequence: TGTGCCAGCAGCGTTGGCTCCTACGAGCAGTACTTC. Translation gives CASSVGSYEQYF.

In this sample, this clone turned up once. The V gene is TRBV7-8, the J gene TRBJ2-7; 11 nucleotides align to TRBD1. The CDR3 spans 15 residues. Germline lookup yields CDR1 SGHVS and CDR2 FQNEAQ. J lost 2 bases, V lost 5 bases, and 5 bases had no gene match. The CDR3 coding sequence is TGTGCCAGCAGCGACCCGGGACAGGGGGCCTACGAGCAGTACTTC. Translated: CASSDPGQGAYEQYF. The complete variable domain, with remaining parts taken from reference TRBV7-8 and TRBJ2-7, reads GAGVSQSPRYKVAKRGQDVALRCDPISGHVSLFWYQQALGQGPEFLTYFQNEAQLDKSGLPSDRFFAERPEGSVSTLKIQRTQQEDSAVYLCASSDPGQGAYEQYFGPGTRLTVT.

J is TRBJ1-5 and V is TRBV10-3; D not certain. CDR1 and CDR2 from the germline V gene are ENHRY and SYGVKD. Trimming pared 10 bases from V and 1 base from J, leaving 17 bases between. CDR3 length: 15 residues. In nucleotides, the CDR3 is TGTGCCAACCGGACGGTCAATAGGAGCAATCAGCCCCAGCATTTT. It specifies CANRTVNRSNQPQHF.

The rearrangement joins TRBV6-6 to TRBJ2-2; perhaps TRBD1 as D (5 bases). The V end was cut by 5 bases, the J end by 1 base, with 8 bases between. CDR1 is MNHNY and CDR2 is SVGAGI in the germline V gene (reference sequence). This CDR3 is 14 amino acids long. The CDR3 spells CASSQTGNTGELFF. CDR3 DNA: TGTGCCAGCAGTCAAACAGGGAACACCGGGGAGCTGTTTTTT.

As DNA, the CDR3 is TGTGCCAGCAGTACTCGTCCGGGACAGGGGAATACTGAAGCTTTCTTT. It yields the protein CASSTRPGQGNTEAFF. This chain joins TRBV28 and TRBJ1-1; 10 bases match TRBD1. The length of the CDR3 is 16 residues. CDR1 MDHEN and CDR2 SYDVKM come from the germline V gene. The V and J ends lost 5 bases and 5 bases, in that order; junction bases with no gene match: 11.

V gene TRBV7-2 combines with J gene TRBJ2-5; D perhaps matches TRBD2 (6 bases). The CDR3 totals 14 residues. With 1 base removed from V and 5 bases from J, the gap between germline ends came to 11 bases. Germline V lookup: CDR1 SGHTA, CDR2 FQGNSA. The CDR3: CASSLVRGRETQYF. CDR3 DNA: TGTGCCAGCAGCTTAGTGCGAGGGAGGGAGACCCAGTACTTC. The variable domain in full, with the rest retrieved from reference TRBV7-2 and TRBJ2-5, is GAGVSQSPSNKVTEKGKDVELRCDPISGHTALYWYRQSLGQGLEFLIYFQGNSAPDKSGLPSDRFSAERTGGSVSTLTIQRTQQEDSAVYLCASSLVRGRETQYFGPGTRLLVL.

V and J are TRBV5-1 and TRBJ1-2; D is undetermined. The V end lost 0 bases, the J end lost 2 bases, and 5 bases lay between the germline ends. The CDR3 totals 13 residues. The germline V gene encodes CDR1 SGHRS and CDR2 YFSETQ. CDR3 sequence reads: CASSLDVNYGYTF. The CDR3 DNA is TGCGCCAGCAGCTTGGACGTAAACTATGGCTACACCTTC.

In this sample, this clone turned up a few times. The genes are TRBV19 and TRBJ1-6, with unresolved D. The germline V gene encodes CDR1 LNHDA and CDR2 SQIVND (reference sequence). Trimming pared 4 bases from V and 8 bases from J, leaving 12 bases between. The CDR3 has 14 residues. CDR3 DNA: TGTGCCAGTAGTAGTGGTTATGGTGATTCACCCCTCCACTTT. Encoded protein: CASSSGYGDSPLHF.

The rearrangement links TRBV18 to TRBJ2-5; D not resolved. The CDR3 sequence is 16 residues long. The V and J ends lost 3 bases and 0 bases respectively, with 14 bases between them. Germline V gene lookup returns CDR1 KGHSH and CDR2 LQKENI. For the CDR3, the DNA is TGTGCCAGCTCACCTAACCCCAGCAGTAACCAAGAGACCCAGTACTTC. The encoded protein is CASSPNPSSNQETQYF.

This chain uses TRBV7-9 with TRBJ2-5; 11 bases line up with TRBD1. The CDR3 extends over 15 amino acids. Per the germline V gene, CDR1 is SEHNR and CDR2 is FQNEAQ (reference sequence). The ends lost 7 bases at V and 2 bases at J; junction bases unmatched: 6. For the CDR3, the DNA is TGTGCCAGCATGGCTCGGGACAGGGGGCAAGAGACCCAGTACTTC. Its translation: CASMARDRGQETQYF.

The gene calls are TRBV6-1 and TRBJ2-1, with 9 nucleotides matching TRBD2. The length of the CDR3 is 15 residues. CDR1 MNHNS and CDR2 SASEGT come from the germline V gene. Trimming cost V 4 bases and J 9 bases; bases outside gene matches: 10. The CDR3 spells CASSASAGGRVEQFF. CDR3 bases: TGTGCCAGCAGTGCTTCTGCGGGGGGGCGAGTTGAGCAGTTCTTC.

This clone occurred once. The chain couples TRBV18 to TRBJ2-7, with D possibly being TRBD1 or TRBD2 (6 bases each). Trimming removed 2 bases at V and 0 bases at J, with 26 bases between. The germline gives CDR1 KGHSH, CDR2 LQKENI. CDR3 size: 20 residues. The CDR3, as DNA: TGTGCCAGCTCACCAACCGGGACAACCCAAATTGGAGGGAGCTCCTACGAGCAGTACTTC. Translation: CASSPTGTTQIGGSSYEQYF.

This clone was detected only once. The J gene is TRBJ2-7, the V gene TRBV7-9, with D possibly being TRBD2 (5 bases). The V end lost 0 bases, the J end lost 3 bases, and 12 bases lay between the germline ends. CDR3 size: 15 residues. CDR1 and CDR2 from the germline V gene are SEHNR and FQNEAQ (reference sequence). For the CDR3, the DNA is TGTGCCAGCAGCTTAGCGATGGGGAGCTACTACGAGCAGTACTTC. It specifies CASSLAMGSYYEQYF.

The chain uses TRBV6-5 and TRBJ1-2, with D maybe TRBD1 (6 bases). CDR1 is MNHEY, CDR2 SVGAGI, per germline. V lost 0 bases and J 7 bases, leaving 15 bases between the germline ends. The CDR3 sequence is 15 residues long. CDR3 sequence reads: CASSYSGTPRLGYTF. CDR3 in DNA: TGTGCCAGCAGTTACTCAGGGACACCCCGGCTTGGCTACACCTTC.

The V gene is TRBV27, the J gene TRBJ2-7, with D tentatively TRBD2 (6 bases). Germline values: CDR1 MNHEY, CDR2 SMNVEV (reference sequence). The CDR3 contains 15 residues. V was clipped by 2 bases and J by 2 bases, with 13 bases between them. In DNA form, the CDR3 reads TGTGCCAGCAGTTTAGGAGGAGGGACCCCCTACGAGCAGTACTTC. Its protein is CASSLGGGTPYEQYF.

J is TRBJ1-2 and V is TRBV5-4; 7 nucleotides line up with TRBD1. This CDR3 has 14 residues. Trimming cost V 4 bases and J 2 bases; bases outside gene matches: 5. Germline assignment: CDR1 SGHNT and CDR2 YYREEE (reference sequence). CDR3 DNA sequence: TGTGCCAGCAGCCTGGACAGGCTCAACTATGGCTACACCTTC. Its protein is CASSLDRLNYGYTF.

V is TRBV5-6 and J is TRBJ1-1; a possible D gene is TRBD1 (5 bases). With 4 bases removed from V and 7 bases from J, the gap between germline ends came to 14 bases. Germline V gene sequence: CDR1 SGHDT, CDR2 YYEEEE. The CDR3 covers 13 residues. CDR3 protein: CASSLTGTIEAFF. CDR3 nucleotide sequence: TGTGCCAGCAGCCTCACCGGGACCATTGAAGCTTTCTTT.

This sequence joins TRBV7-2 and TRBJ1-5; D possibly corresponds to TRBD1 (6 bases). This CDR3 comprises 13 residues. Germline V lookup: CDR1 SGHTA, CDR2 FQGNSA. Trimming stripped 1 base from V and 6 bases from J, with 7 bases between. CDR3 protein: CASSLEGGQPQHF. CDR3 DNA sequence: TGTGCCAGCAGCTTAGAGGGGGGTCAGCCCCAGCATTTT.

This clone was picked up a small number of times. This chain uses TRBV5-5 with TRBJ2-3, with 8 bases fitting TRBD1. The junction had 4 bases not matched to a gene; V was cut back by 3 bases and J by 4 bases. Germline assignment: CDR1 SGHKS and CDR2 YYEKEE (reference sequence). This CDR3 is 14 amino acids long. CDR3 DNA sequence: TGTGCCAGCAGCTCCCGGACAGGGCCAGATACGCAGTATTTT. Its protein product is CASSSRTGPDTQYF.

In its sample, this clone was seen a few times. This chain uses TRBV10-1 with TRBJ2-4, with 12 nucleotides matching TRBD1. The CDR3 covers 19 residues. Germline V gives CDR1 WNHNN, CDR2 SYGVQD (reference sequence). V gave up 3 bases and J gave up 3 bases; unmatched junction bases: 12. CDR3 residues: CASSDPGGTGGTGKNIQYF. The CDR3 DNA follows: TGCGCCAGCAGTGACCCCGGGGGGACAGGGGGCACCGGCAAAAACATTCAGTACTTC.

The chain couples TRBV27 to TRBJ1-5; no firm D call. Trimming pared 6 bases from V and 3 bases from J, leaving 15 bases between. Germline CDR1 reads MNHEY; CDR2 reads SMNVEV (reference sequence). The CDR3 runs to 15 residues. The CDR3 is CASRIGQSDNQPQHF. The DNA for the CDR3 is TGTGCCAGCAGAATAGGGCAGTCTGACAATCAGCCCCAGCATTTT.

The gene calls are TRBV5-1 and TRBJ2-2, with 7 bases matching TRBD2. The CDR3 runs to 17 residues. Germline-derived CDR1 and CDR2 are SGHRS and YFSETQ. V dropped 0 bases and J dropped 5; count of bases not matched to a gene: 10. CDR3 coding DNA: TGCGCCAGCAGCTTGGCCGTCCGACTAGCAGGAACCGGGGAGCTGTTTTTT. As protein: CASSLAVRLAGTGELFF.

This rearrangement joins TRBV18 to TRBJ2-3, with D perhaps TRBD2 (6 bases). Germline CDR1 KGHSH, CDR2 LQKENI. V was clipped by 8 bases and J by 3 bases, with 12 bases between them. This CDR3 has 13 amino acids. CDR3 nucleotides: TGTGCCAGCCGCGGGGCGGGGACAGATACGCAGTATTTT. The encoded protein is CASRGAGTDTQYF.

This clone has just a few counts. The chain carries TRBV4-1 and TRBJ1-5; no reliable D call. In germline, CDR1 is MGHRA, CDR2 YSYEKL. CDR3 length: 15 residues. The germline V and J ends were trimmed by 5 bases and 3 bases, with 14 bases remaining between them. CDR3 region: CASSVGVLDNQPQHF. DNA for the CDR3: TGCGCCAGCAGCGTTGGGGTTTTGGACAATCAGCCCCAGCATTTT.

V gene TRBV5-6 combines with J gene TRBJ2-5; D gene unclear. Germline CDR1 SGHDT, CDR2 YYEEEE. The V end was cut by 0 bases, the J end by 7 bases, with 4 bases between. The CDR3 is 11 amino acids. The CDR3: CASSLGGTQYF. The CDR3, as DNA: TGTGCCAGCAGCTTGGGGGGGACCCAGTACTTC.

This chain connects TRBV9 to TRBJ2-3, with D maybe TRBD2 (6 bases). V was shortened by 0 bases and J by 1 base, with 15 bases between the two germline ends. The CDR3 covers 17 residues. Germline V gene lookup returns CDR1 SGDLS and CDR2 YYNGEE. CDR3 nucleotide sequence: TGTGCCAGCAGCGTAGCTGCGACCTCGGGAGGCACAGATACGCAGTATTTT. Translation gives CASSVAATSGGTDTQYF.

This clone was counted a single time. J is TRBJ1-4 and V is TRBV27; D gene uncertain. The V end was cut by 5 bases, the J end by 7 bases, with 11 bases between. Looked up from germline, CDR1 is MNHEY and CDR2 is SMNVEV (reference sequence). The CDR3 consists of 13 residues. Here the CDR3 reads CASSRRPGEKLFF. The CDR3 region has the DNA TGTGCCAGCAGTAGGAGACCAGGTGAAAAACTGTTTTTT.